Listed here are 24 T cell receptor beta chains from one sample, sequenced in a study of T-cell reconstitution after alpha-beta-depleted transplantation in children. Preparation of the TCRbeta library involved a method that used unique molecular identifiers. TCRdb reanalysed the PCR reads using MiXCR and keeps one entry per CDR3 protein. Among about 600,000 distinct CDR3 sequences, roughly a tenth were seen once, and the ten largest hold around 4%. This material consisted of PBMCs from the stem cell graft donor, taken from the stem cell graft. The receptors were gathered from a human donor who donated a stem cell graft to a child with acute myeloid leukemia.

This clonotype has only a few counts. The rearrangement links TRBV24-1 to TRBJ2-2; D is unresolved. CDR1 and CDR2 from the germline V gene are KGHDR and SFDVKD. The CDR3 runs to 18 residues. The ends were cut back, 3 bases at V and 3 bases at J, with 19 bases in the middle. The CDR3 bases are TGTGCCACCAGTGATCCGCCTAGTCGGCCCCCGTACACCGGGGAGCTGTTTTTT. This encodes CATSDPPSRPPYTGELFF.

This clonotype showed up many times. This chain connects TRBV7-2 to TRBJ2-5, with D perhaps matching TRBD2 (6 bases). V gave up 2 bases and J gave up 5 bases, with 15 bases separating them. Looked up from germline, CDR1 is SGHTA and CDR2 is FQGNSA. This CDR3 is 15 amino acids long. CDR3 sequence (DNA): TGTGCCAGCAGCTTATTCGGCAGGGAGGATGAGACCCAGTACTTC. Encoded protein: CASSLFGREDETQYF.

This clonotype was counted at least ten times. The CDR3 DNA sequence: TGCAGTGCTAGAGACGTGACAGGGGGAAATGAAAAACTGTTTTTT. Amino acids: CSARDVTGGNEKLFF. The rearrangement uses TRBV20-1 and TRBJ1-4; 9 bases map to TRBD1. From germline, CDR1 is DFQATT and CDR2 SNEGSKA (reference sequence). J lost 5 bases, V lost 0 bases, and 4 bases had no gene match. This CDR3 contains 15 residues.

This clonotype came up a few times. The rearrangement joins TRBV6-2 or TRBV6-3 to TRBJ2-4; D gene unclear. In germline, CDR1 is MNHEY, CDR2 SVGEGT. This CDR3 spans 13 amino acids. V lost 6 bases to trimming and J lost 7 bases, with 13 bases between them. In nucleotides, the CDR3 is TGTGCCAGCAGGGCACCACCGGGCAACATTCAGTACTTC. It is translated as CASRAPPGNIQYF.

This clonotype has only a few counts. The CDR3 loop is CASSPDGRADTEAFF. CDR3 coding DNA: TGTGCCAGCAGCCCCGACGGGAGGGCGGACACTGAAGCTTTCTTT. The chain combines TRBV11-1 with TRBJ1-1; D is uncertain. Germline CDR1 reads SGHAT; CDR2 reads FQDESV (reference sequence). This CDR3 is 15 amino acids long. V lost 5 bases and J lost 3, with 16 bases in between.

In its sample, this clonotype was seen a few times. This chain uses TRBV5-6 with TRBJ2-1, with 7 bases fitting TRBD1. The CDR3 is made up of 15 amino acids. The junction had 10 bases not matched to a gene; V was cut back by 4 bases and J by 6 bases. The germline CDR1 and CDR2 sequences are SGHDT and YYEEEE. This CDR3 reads CASSTLPGQINEQFF. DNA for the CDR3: TGTGCCAGCAGCACCCTTCCGGGACAGATCAATGAGCAGTTCTTC. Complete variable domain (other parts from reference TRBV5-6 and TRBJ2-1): DAGVTQSPTHLIKTRGQQVTLRCSPKSGHDTVSWYQQALGQGPQFIFQYYEEEERQRGNFPDRFSGHQFPNYSSELNVNALLLGDSALYLCASSTLPGQINEQFFGPGTRLTVL.

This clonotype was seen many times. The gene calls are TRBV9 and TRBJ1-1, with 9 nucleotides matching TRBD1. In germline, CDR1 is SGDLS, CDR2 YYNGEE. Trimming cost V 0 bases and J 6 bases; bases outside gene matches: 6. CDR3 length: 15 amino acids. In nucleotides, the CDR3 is TGTGCCAGCAGCGTAGAAGGGACAGGGTACTCTGAAGCTTTCTTT. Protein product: CASSVEGTGYSEAFF.

In DNA, the CDR3 is TGCAGTGCTAGAGGGCCAGGTTTTGCAACTAATGAAAAACTGTTTTTT. As protein: CSARGPGFATNEKLFF. J is TRBJ1-4 and V is TRBV20-1; no reliable D call. The germline gives CDR1 DFQATT, CDR2 SNEGSKA (reference sequence). The V gene lost 1 base and the J gene lost 0 bases, with 12 bases spanning the gap. The CDR3 loop spans 16 amino acids.

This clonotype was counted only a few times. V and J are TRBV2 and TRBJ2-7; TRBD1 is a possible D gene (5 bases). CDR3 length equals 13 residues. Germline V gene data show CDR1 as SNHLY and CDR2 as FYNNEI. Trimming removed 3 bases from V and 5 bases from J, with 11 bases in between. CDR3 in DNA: TGTGCCAGCAGTGAGTGGCAGGGCAACGAGCAGTACTTC. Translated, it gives CASSEWQGNEQYF.

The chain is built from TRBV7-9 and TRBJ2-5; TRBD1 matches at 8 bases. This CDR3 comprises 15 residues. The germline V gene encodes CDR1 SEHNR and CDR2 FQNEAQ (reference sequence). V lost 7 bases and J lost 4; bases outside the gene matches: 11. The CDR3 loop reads CASTYGRGRGETQYF. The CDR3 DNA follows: TGTGCCAGCACCTACGGCAGGGGGCGCGGAGAGACCCAGTACTTC.

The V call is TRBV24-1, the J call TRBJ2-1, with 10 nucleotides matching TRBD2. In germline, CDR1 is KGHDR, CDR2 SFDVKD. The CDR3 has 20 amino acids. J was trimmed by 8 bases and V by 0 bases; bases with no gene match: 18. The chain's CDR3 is CATSDLRRENSGRLSDEQFF. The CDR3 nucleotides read TGTGCCACCAGTGATTTGCGGCGGGAGAATAGCGGGAGGCTATCGGATGAGCAGTTCTTC.

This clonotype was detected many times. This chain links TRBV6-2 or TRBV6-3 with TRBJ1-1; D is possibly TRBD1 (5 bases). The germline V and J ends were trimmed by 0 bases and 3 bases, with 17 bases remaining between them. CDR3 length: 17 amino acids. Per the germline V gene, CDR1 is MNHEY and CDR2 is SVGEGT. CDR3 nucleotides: TGTGCCAGCAGTTACTCCAGGTCAACTTCCAGGGACACTGAAGCTTTCTTT. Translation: CASSYSRSTSRDTEAFF.

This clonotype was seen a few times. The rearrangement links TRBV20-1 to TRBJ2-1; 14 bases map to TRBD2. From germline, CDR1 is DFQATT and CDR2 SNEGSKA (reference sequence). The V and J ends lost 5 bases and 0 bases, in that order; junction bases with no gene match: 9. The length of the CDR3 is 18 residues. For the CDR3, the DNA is TGCAGTGCTTTGCCGACTAGCGGGAGGGCCGGCTCCTACAATGAGCAGTTCTTC. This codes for CSALPTSGRAGSYNEQFF.

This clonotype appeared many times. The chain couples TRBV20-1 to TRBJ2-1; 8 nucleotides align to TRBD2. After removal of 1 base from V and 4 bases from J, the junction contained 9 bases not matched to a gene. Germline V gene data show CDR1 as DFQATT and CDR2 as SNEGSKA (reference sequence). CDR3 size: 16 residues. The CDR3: CSARAPVAGQYNEQFF. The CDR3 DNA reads TGCAGTGCTAGAGCCCCAGTAGCGGGGCAATACAATGAGCAGTTCTTC.

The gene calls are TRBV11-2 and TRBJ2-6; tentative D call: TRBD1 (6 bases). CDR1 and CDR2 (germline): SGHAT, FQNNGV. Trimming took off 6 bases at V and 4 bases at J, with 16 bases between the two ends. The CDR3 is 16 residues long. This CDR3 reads CASSRQVSLGANVLTF. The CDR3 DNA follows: TGTGCCAGCAGTAGACAGGTGTCCCTCGGGGCCAACGTCCTGACTTTC.

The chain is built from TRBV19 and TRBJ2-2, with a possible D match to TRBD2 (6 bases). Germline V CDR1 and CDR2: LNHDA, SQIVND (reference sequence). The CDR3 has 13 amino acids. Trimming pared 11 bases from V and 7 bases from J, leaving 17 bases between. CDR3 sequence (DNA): TGTGCCGCCGGGGGAGATTTTGACGGGGAGCTGTTTTTT. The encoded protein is CAAGGDFDGELFF.

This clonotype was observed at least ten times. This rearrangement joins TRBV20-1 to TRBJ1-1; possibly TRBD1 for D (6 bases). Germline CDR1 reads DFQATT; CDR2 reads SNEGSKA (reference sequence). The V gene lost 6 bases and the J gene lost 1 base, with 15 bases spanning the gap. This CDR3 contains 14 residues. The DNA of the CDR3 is TGCAGTGCGGTTGGACAGCGGAGGAACACTGAAGCTTTCTTT. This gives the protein CSAVGQRRNTEAFF.

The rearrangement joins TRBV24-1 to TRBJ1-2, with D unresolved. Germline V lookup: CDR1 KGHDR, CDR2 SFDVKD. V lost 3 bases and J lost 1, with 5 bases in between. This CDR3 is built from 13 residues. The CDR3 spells CATSDTFNYGYTF. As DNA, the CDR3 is TGTGCCACCAGTGATACATTTAACTATGGCTACACCTTC.

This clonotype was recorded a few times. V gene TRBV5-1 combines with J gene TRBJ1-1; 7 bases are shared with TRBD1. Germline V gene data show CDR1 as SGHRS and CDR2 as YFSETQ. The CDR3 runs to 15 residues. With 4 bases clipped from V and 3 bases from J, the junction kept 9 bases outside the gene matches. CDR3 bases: TGCGCCAGCAGCCAGACGACAGGGTCGGACACTGAAGCTTTCTTT. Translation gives CASSQTTGSDTEAFF.

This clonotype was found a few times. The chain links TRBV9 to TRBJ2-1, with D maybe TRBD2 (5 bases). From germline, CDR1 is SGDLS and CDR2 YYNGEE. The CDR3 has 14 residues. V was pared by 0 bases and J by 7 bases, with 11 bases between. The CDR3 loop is CASSVDERANEQFF. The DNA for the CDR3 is TGTGCCAGCAGCGTAGACGAGAGGGCGAATGAGCAGTTCTTC.

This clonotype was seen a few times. Here the CDR3 reads CASSNQAGARDTGELFF. CDR3 in DNA: TGTGCCAGCAGCAACCAGGCCGGGGCGAGGGACACCGGGGAGCTGTTTTTT. The V gene is TRBV21-1, the J gene TRBJ2-2; the D call in the table, TRBD1, was not verified against the DNA. TRBV21-1 is marked as a pseudogene. This CDR3 region has 17 residues.

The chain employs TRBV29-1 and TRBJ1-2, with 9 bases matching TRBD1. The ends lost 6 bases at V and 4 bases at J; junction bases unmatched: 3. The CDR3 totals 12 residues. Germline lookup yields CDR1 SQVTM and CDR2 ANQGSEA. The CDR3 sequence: CSVPTGGYGYTF. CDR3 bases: TGCAGCGTCCCGACAGGGGGCTATGGCTACACCTTC.

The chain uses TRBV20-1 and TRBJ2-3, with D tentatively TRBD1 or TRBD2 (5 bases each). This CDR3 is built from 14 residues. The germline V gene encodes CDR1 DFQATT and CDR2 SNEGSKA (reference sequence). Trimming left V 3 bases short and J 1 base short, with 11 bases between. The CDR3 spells CSARWGRGTDTQYF. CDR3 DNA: TGCAGTGCTAGGTGGGGACGCGGCACAGATACGCAGTATTTT.

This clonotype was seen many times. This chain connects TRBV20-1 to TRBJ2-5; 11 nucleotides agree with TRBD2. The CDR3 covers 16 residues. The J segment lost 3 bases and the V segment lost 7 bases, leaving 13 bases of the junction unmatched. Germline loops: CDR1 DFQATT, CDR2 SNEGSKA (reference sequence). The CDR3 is CSVFLMTSGIEETQYF. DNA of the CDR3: TGCAGTGTATTCCTCATGACTAGCGGGATAGAAGAGACCCAGTACTTC.